These 20 T cell receptor beta chains share one sample of origin, sequenced in a study of monozygotic twins with inflammatory bowel disease. TCRdb re-called the 5' RACE reads; one entry per CDR3 protein, DNA not given. The sample's table shows some 400,000 distinct CDR3 sequences. The sample taken for sequencing was blood. These receptor sequences come from a human donor with ulcerative colitis or Crohn's disease, or a healthy co-twin of an affected twin (not recorded which).

Here the CDR3 reads CASTLTGSGNEQFF. This chain links TRBV2 with TRBJ2-1; TCRdb reports TRBD1, a call that lacks DNA to check it against. The CDR3 length is 14 residues. From germline, CDR1 is SNHLY and CDR2 FYNNEI.

The genes are TRBV5-5 and TRBJ2-3; TCRdb indicates TRBD2, and absent DNA this call remains unverified. CDR3 size: 16 residues. Germline V gene sequence: CDR1 SGHKS, CDR2 YYEKEE (reference sequence). CDR3 protein: CASSFLAGDRSDTQYF.

CDR3: CASSYGTSGGPFQETQYF. V is TRBV11-1 and J is TRBJ2-5; TCRdb selects TRBD2, and the lack of DNA leaves this call unchecked. CDR1 is SGHAT, CDR2 FQDESV, per germline (reference sequence). This CDR3 has 18 residues.

This chain's CDR3 is CASTYGTGLAEAFF. The V and J genes are TRBV28 and TRBJ1-1; the TRBD1 assignment by TCRdb is unverifiable without DNA. This CDR3 has 14 residues. CDR1 and CDR2 (germline): MDHEN, SYDVKM.

The V and J genes are TRBV6-1 and TRBJ1-5; the D call of TRBD1 rests on TCRdb alone, since no DNA is present to check it. The germline CDR1 and CDR2 sequences are MNHNS and SASEGT. This CDR3 region has 14 residues. Here the CDR3 reads CASREAGGRQPQHF.

This chain joins TRBV5-6 and TRBJ2-1. In germline, CDR1 is SGHDT, CDR2 YYEEEE. CDR3 length: 13 amino acids. The CDR3 reads CASSWGLVHEQFF.

V usage is TRBV20-1 and J usage is TRBJ2-5; the D gene TCRdb calls, TRBD1, cannot be checked with no DNA. The CDR3 contains 13 residues. The germline V gene has CDR1 DFQATT and CDR2 SNEGSKA (reference sequence). CDR3: CSASQGGGETQYF.

The genes are TRBV6-1 and TRBJ1-6; TCRdb reports TRBD1, a call that lacks DNA to check it against. Germline CDR1 and CDR2: MNHNS and SASEGT. The CDR3 covers 16 residues. The CDR3 reads CASTVPSTGDNSPLHF.

This chain's CDR3 is CASSLEGKGNQPQHF. The rearrangement uses TRBV5-1 and TRBJ1-5; the D call from TCRdb, TRBD1, cannot be confirmed without DNA. CDR1 is SGHRS and CDR2 is YFSETQ in the germline V gene. The CDR3 extends over 15 amino acids. The full variable domain, with the rest looked up from reference TRBV5-1 and TRBJ1-5, is KAGVTQTPRYLIKTRGQQVTLSCSPISGHRSVSWYQQTPGQGLQFLFEYFSETQRNKGNFPGRFSGRQFSNSRSEMNVSTLELGDSALYLCASSLEGKGNQPQHFGDGTRLSIL.

The rearrangement joins TRBV12-3 or TRBV12-4 to TRBJ2-7; checking the TCRdb D call of TRBD1 is not possible without DNA. The CDR3 loop spans 13 amino acids. This CDR3 is CASSERQGGEQYF.

The J gene is TRBJ2-2, the V gene TRBV7-9. CDR1 and CDR2 (germline): SEHNR, FQNEAQ (reference sequence). The CDR3 length is 16 residues. CDR3 sequence: CASSPASVSNTGDLFF.

This chain joins TRBV6-1 and TRBJ1-1. Germline loops: CDR1 MNHNS, CDR2 SASEGT. This CDR3 contains 13 residues. The CDR3 reads CASRGFVNTEAFF.

The chain combines TRBV11-2 with TRBJ1-2; TCRdb outputs TRBD1, but without DNA this stays unchecked. The CDR3 is 13 residues long. Germline CDR1 and CDR2: SGHAT and FQNNGV. The CDR3: CASSLDHGGGYTF.

The chain couples TRBV24-1 to TRBJ2-3; the D call of TRBD2 rests on TCRdb alone, since no DNA is present to check it. Germline V gives CDR1 KGHDR, CDR2 SFDVKD. The CDR3 contains 16 residues. CDR3 protein: CATSDPGLAGADTQYF.

The chain uses TRBV5-1 and TRBJ2-2; the TRBD2 assignment by TCRdb is unverifiable without DNA. This CDR3 contains 14 residues. Germline values: CDR1 SGHRS, CDR2 YFSETQ. CDR3 sequence: CASSTGLNTGELFF.

V and J are TRBV7-9 and TRBJ2-1; no DNA is available, so the TRBD2 call from TCRdb remains unchecked. The CDR3 has 17 amino acids. Germline CDR1 is SEHNR and CDR2 is FQNEAQ (reference sequence). CDR3 in amino acids: CASSLAELEVIYNEQFF.

The chain carries TRBV15 and TRBJ1-1. CDR3 length: 14 residues. Germline CDR1 is LNHNV and CDR2 is YYDKDF (reference sequence). This CDR3 reads CATSREGLSTEAFF.

The chain combines TRBV6-1 with TRBJ1-1; TCRdb designates TRBD1, a call that cannot be tested without DNA. This CDR3 is 15 amino acids long. Germline V gives CDR1 MNHNS, CDR2 SASEGT. CDR3 sequence reads: CASSEPGAMNTEAFF.

The V call is TRBV9, the J call TRBJ2-1; the TRBD1 assignment by TCRdb is unverifiable without DNA. The CDR3 contains 15 residues. CDR1 SGDLS and CDR2 YYNGEE come from the germline V gene. The CDR3 reads CASSVATGAWNEQFF.

This rearrangement joins TRBV12-3 or TRBV12-4 to TRBJ2-7; absent DNA, TCRdb's TRBD1 call cannot be checked. The length of the CDR3 is 14 residues. The CDR3 region is CASSLGQGLDEQYF.